The 16 T cell receptor beta chains below all came from one sample that was sequenced in a study of T-cell reconstitution after alpha-beta-depleted transplantation in children. During its preparation, the TCRbeta library received unique molecular identifiers. TCRdb recomputed calls from the PCR reads with MiXCR, one row per CDR3 protein. Altogether more than 150,000 distinct CDR3 sequences are present, over 5.5% being singletons, with the ten largest covering about 3%. The source material was PBMCs from the stem cell graft donor, sampled from the stem cell graft. The receptors shown here come from a human donor who donated a stem cell graft to a child with Wiskott-Aldrich syndrome.

This clonotype showed up many times. V is TRBV27 and J is TRBJ2-7, with TRBD2 matching 7 bases. With 2 bases clipped from V and 6 bases from J, the junction kept 7 bases outside the gene matches. CDR1 and CDR2 (germline): MNHEY, SMNVEV (reference sequence). The length of the CDR3 is 14 residues. CDR3 bases: TGTGCCAGCAGTTTACCTGACGCGGGAGCCGAGCAGTACTTC. It is translated as CASSLPDAGAEQYF.

This clonotype was detected many times. V is TRBV7-2 and J is TRBJ2-7, with D tentatively TRBD2 (6 bases). V shed 5 bases and J shed 5 bases, with 19 bases lying between them. Germline V gives CDR1 SGHTA, CDR2 FQGNSA. CDR3 length equals 15 residues. The CDR3 is CASSPRVGGSNEQYF. The DNA of the CDR3 is TGTGCCAGCAGCCCCCGTGTTGGGGGGTCCAACGAGCAGTACTTC.

This clonotype came up many times. J is TRBJ2-3 and V is TRBV12-3 or TRBV12-4; no firm D call. V was cut by 1 base and J by 3 bases, with 8 bases left in between. The CDR3 runs 14 residues. CDR3 coding DNA: TGTGCCAGCAGTTTAGGGGCTCTGACAGATACGCAGTATTTT. Translation gives CASSLGALTDTQYF.

Comment on this clonotype: A read error may be the cause here, since a much bigger clone is one base away. CDR3 residues: CASSCTGDVTETQYF. CDR3 sequence (DNA): TGTGCCAGCAGTTGTACAGGGGACGTTACGGAGACCCAGTACTTC. The chain uses TRBV12-3 or TRBV12-4 and TRBJ2-5; TRBD1 matches 7 bases. The CDR3 runs 15 residues. Losses at the gene ends were 4 bases for V and 5 bases for J; bases not matched to a gene: 10.

This clonotype appeared many times. The chain links TRBV2 to TRBJ2-1; TRBD1 is a possible D gene (6 bases). CDR3 length equals 14 residues. Germline V gene data show CDR1 as SNHLY and CDR2 as FYNNEI. Trimming cost V 5 bases and J 8 bases, with 16 bases left between them. The CDR3 is CASSPQGPSHEQFF. The CDR3 DNA sequence: TGTGCCAGCAGTCCGCAGGGGCCGAGTCATGAGCAGTTCTTC.

The V gene is TRBV29-1, the J gene TRBJ1-4, with 7 nucleotides matching TRBD1. Unmatched junction bases numbered 10, after V lost 7 bases and J lost 5 bases. This CDR3 has 14 residues. From germline, CDR1 is SQVTM and CDR2 ANQGSEA. CDR3 region: CSALGGTVNEKLFF. The CDR3 DNA reads as TGCAGCGCCCTGGGGGGGACAGTAAATGAAAAACTGTTTTTT.

In its sample, this clonotype was seen many times. The V gene is TRBV5-1, the J gene TRBJ2-3, with 7 nucleotides matching TRBD1. Germline V CDR1 and CDR2: SGHRS, YFSETQ. CDR3 size: 16 residues. J gave up 3 bases and V 4 bases, and 11 bases lay outside the gene matches. The chain's CDR3 is CASSPGTESWTDTQYF. CDR3 DNA sequence: TGCGCCAGCAGCCCCGGGACAGAAAGTTGGACAGATACGCAGTATTTT.

This clonotype was observed a handful of times. Here the CDR3 reads CASSLVGYAEAFF. In DNA, the CDR3 is TGCGCCAGCAGCTTGGTGGGGTACGCTGAAGCTTTCTTT. J is TRBJ1-1 and V is TRBV5-1; D is ambiguous. Trimming stripped 0 bases from V and 6 bases from J, with 9 bases between. The CDR3 runs to 13 residues. Per the germline V gene, CDR1 is SGHRS and CDR2 is YFSETQ.

This clonotype was seen repeatedly, ten times or more. The J gene is TRBJ2-3, the V gene TRBV20-1, with 10 bases matching TRBD2. V lost 4 bases to trimming and J lost 6 bases; unmatched junction nucleotides: 10. This CDR3 has 15 residues. Per the germline V gene, CDR1 is DFQATT and CDR2 is SNEGSKA (reference sequence). The CDR3 DNA is TGCAGTGCTAACCCCTCGAGCGGGAGGGTGGATACGCAGTATTTT. This codes for CSANPSSGRVDTQYF.

This clonotype occurred once. V and J are TRBV20-1 and TRBJ1-5; 7 bases map to TRBD1. In germline, CDR1 is DFQATT, CDR2 SNEGSKA (reference sequence). The trim removed 5 bases at V and 2 bases at J, leaving 3 bases unmatched. The CDR3 consists of 13 residues. CDR3 protein: CSAVTGGNQPQHF. The CDR3 coding sequence is TGCAGTGCTGTAACAGGGGGCAATCAGCCCCAGCATTTT.

This clonotype has at least ten counts. This rearrangement joins TRBV20-1 to TRBJ2-1; possibly TRBD2 for D (5 bases). CDR1 and CDR2 (germline): DFQATT, SNEGSKA (reference sequence). Trimming removed 0 bases from V and 9 bases from J, with 15 bases in between. There are 14 residues in the CDR3. The chain's CDR3 is CSARDPLMRVEQFF. CDR3 nucleotide sequence: TGCAGTGCTAGAGATCCCCTCATGCGGGTTGAGCAGTTCTTC.

This clonotype was observed at least ten times. The V gene is TRBV12-3 or TRBV12-4, the J gene TRBJ2-5; 9 bases line up with TRBD2. V was clipped by 6 bases and J by 5 bases; unmatched bases: 10. CDR3 length: 15 residues. CDR3 in DNA: TGTGCCAGCAGCATAGCGGGGGACAGTACGGAGACCCAGTACTTC. It is translated as CASSIAGDSTETQYF.

This clonotype occurred many times. The CDR3 sequence: CASSFVGQGRNSPLHF. DNA for the CDR3: TGTGCCAGCAGTTTCGTGGGACAGGGAAGAAATTCACCCCTCCACTTT. This chain uses TRBV27 with TRBJ1-6, with 9 bases identical to TRBD1. This CDR3 region has 16 residues. J was trimmed by 7 bases and V by 3 bases; bases with no gene match: 7. The germline V gene encodes CDR1 MNHEY and CDR2 SMNVEV (reference sequence).

Many counts were recorded for this clonotype. The chain links TRBV29-1 to TRBJ2-7; TRBD1 matches 8 bases. The V gene end was trimmed by 3 bases and the J gene end by 6 bases; junction bases not matched to a gene: 4. Germline CDR1 SQVTM, CDR2 ANQGSEA. CDR3 length: 12 amino acids. CDR3 sequence: CSVDQGASEQYF. The CDR3 coding sequence is TGCAGCGTTGATCAGGGGGCCTCCGAGCAGTACTTC.

The sample holds many counts of this clonotype. This chain connects TRBV19 to TRBJ2-7, with D possibly being TRBD1 (5 bases). Germline V CDR1 and CDR2: LNHDA, SQIVND (reference sequence). The CDR3 sequence is 13 residues long. Between the trimmed V and J ends, which lost 5 bases and 2 bases, there was a span of 10 bases. Here the CDR3 reads CASSETVPYEQYF. The CDR3 DNA reads TGTGCCAGTAGTGAGACAGTGCCCTACGAGCAGTACTTC.

This clonotype has at least ten counts. This chain links TRBV25-1 with TRBJ2-2; possibly TRBD1 for D (6 bases). CDR3 length: 16 amino acids. Trimming removed 4 bases from V and 5 bases from J, with 17 bases in between. Germline CDR1 and CDR2: MGHDK and SYGVNS. CDR3 residues: CASSAYEGVGTGELFF. The CDR3 nucleotides are TGTGCCAGCAGTGCCTATGAGGGGGTTGGGACCGGGGAGCTGTTTTTT.